This entry is about one T cell receptor beta chain. The antigen is not known. Splitting of CD4+ cells produced CD45RA+ naive and CD45RA-negative memory subsets. This sample is part of a study of shared clonotypes between healthy human individuals. Broader study findings: Sequencing depth was a factor that was expected to affect clonotype sharing among donors.

This table comes from immunoSEQ multiplex PCR, and its TCRdb copy is limited to in-frame clones, with some not included. The data show millions of clones, 90% to 95% seen once. CDR1 and CDR2 from the germline V gene are SNHLY and FYNNEI. Trimming removed 9 bases at V and 4 bases at J, with 15 bases between. The CDR3 sequence is 13 residues long. The clonotype originates from a man aged 18 to 29 in good health. The chain uses TRBV2 and TRBJ1-2, with D uncertain. Sequenced input: naive CD4+ T cells sorted from blood. Sample subset: CD45RA+ positively selected. The CDR3 DNA reads TGTGCCAGTCAGCCGGCGGATATCTATGGCTACACCTTC. Translating gives CASQPADIYGYTF.